This TCR beta chain comes out of a study of metastatic and nonmetastatic thyroid tumors. The wider study: Repertoires of blood and of tissue (tumor or nodule) from malignant and benign thyroid patients were compared. Findings of the study overall: In blood and tumor, TCR beta diversity was reportedly significantly higher in malignant thyroid tumors than in benign nodules.

V was clipped by 5 bases and J by 10 bases, with 15 bases between them. Per germline, CDR1 MNHEY and CDR2 SMNVEV (reference sequence). The CDR3 has 13 residues. Among the patients, none had received any treatment before thyroid surgery. Authors' analysis steps: The distant-metastasis classifier for papillary thyroid cancer was built from CDR3 differences across clinicopathological groups. TCRdb re-called the PCR reads through MiXCR. The V and J calls come from TCRdb's annotation, not from the publication. The sample contains 30,000 to 40,000 clones, roughly a sixth of which appear only once. This clone turned up a few times. Antigen specificity is unknown.

Specimen: blood. This chain uses TRBV27 with TRBJ2-1; maybe TRBD2 (6 bases). This TCR was recovered from a male donor with papillary thyroid cancer or a benign thyroid nodule (not recorded which). Some clones in this sample may be carry-over from other donors' samples. The CDR3: CASSDLRGREQFF. CDR3 nucleotides: TGTGCCAGCAGTGATTTGCGGGGCCGCGAGCAGTTCTTC.